Presented here are 4 T cell receptor beta chains from one specimen sequenced in a study of identical twins. A single record per CDR3 protein comes from TCRdb applying MiXCR to the 5' RACE reads. The sample contains hundreds of thousands of distinct CDR3 sequences, roughly an eighth of which appear only once. The sample was also reused in another study, on yellow fever vaccine responses in identical twins.

The sequencing sample was made of PBMCs. These TCRs come from a young woman in good health.

The J gene is TRBJ1-5, the V gene TRBV27; D remains unclear. Germline CDR1 MNHEY, CDR2 SMNVEV (reference sequence). This CDR3 contains 14 residues. Trimming took off 5 bases at V and 0 bases at J, with 8 bases between the two ends. CDR3 in amino acids: CASSKTDSNQPQHF. CDR3 DNA: TGTGCCAGCAGTAAAACTGATAGCAATCAGCCCCAGCATTTT.

This chain joins TRBV20-1 and TRBJ2-5, with D possibly TRBD2 on 5 matching bases. There are 15 residues in the CDR3. Germline V gives CDR1 DFQATT, CDR2 SNEGSKA (reference sequence). V gave up 2 bases and J gave up 0 bases, with 13 bases separating them. The CDR3: CSARLAKGYQETQYF. The CDR3 DNA follows: TGCAGTGCTAGACTAGCCAAAGGGTACCAAGAGACCCAGTACTTC.

This chain links TRBV10-3 with TRBJ1-6; TRBD1 might be the D (5 bases). The ends were cut back, 0 bases at V and 5 bases at J, with 14 bases in the middle. Per the germline V gene, CDR1 is ENHRY and CDR2 is SYGVKD. The CDR3 is made up of 17 amino acids. The CDR3 spells CAISESGSAGNNSPLHF. CDR3 nucleotide sequence: TGTGCCATCAGTGAGTCGGGAAGTGCAGGGAATAATTCACCCCTCCACTTT.

V usage is TRBV2 and J usage is TRBJ1-6; weak D call: TRBD1 (5 bases). The V end was cut by 5 bases, the J end by 0 bases, with 20 bases between. Germline V gene sequence: CDR1 SNHLY, CDR2 FYNNEI. The CDR3 has 19 residues. Here the CDR3 DNA reads TGTGCCAGCAGTAACGACAGCGAGGGATGGGACTCCTATAATTCACCCCTCCACTTT. Its protein is CASSNDSEGWDSYNSPLHF.